This is a list of T cell receptor beta chains from one sample in a study of radiation and T cells in renal cell carcinoma. Libraries were prepared by immunoSEQ multiplex PCR; TCRdb keeps only in-frame clonotypes and omits some of them. The sample yields 140,000 or so clones, approximately 90% seen once. The material was blood, obtained from a patient whose treatment included radiotherapy and nephrectomy. These receptors were obtained from a woman in her 50s with renal cell carcinoma. The CDR3 runs from the conserved cysteine through the conserved F or W. Fields, in order: V gene, J gene, D gene, clone size, CDR3 protein, CDR3 DNA. A D gene is named only where the DNA matches it firmly. Clone size, where shown, is once, few, many, or a class for clones that have expanded.

>TRBV7-9|TRBJ2-7|NA|NA
CASSLELTSYEQYF
TGTGCCAGCAGCTTAGAATTGACCTCCTACGAGCAGTACTTC
>TRBV7-2|TRBJ2-7|TRBD1|NA
CASSLGGQGAGEQYF
TGTGCCAGCAGCTTAGGGGGACAGGGGGCAGGGGAGCAGTACTTC
>TRBV5-1|TRBJ2-2|TRBD2|once
CASSLTLAVNTGELFF
TGCGCCAGCAGCTTGACCCTAGCGGTGAACACCGGGGAGCTGTTTTTT
>TRBV19|TRBJ1-1|NA|NA
CASSPEGNTEAFF
TGTGCCAGTAGCCCCGAGGGGAACACTGAAGCTTTCTTT
>TRBV19|TRBJ2-6|TRBD1|NA
CASSRGTGEAGANVLTF
TGTGCCAGTAGTAGAGGGACAGGGGAGGCTGGGGCCAACGTCCTGACTTTC
>TRBV19|TRBJ1-1|NA|NA
CASVNWALNTEAFF
TGTGCCAGTGTGAATTGGGCCTTGAACACTGAAGCTTTCTTT
>TRBV10-1|TRBJ2-2|TRBD2|NA
CASSETSGVTRTGELFF
TGCGCCAGCAGTGAAACTAGCGGGGTTACGAGGACCGGGGAGCTGTTTTTT
>TRBV5-1|TRBJ2-7|NA|NA
CASSLPGVEQYF
TGCGCCAGCAGCTTGCCAGGGGTCGAGCAGTACTTC
>TRBV7-3|TRBJ2-1|TRBD2|NA
CASQSGGPYNEQFF
TGTGCCAGTCAAAGCGGGGGACCCTACAATGAGCAGTTCTTC
>TRBV9|TRBJ2-3|NA|NA
CASSETASTDTQYF
TGTGCCAGCTCCGAGACAGCTAGCACAGATACGCAGTATTTT